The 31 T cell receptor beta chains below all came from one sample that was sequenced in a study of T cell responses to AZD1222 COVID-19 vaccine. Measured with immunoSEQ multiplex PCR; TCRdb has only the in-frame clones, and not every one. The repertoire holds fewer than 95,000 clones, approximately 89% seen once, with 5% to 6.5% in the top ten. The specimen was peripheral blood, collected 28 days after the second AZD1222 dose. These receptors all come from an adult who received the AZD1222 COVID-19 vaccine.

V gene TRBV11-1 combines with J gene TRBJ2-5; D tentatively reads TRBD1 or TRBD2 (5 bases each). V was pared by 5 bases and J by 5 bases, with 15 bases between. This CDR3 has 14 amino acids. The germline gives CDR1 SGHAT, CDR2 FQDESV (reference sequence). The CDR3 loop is CASSPLGPLETQYF. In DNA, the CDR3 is TGTGCCAGCAGCCCTCTGGGACCCTTGGAGACCCAGTACTTC. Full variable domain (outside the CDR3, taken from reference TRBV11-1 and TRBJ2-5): EAEVAQSPRYKITEKSQAVAFWCDPISGHATLYWYRQILGQGPELLVQFQDESVVDDSQLPKDRFSAERLKGVDSTLKIQPAELGDSAMYLCASSPLGPLETQYFGPGTRLLVL.

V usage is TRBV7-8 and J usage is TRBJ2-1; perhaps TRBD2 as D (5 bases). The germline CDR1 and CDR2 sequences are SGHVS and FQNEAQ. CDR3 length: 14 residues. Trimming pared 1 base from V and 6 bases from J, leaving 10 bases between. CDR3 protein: CASSLVEGRNEQFF. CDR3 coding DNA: TGTGCCAGCAGCTTAGTCGAGGGCCGCAATGAGCAGTTCTTC.

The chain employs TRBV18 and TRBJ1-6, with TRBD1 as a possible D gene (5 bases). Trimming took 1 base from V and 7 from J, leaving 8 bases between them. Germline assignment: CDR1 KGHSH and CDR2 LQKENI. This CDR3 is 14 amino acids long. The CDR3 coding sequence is TGTGCCAGCTCACCACAGGGGCGGAATTCACCCCTCCACTTT. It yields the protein CASSPQGRNSPLHF.

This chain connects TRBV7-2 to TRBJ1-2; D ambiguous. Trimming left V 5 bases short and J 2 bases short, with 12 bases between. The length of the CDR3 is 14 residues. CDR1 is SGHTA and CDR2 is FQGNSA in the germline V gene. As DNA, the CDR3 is TGTGCCAGCAGCCCGACGCGGGGAAACTATGGCTACACCTTC. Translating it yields CASSPTRGNYGYTF.

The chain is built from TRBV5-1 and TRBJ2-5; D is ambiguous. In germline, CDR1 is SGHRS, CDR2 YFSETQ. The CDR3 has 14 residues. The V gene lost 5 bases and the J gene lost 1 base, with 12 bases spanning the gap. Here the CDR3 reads CASRRRPSQETQYF. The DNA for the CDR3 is TGCGCCAGCAGACGGCGGCCGAGCCAAGAGACCCAGTACTTC. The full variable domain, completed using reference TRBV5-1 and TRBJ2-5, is KAGVTQTPRYLIKTRGQQVTLSCSPISGHRSVSWYQQTPGQGLQFLFEYFSETQRNKGNFPGRFSGRQFSNSRSEMNVSTLELGDSALYLCASRRRPSQETQYFGPGTRLLVL.

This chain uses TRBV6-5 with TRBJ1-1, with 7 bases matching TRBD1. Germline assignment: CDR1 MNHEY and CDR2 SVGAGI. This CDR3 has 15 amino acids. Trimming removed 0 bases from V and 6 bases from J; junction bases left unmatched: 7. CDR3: CASSYSNRGSSEAFF. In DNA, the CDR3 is TGTGCCAGCAGTTACTCGAACAGGGGTTCATCTGAAGCTTTCTTT.

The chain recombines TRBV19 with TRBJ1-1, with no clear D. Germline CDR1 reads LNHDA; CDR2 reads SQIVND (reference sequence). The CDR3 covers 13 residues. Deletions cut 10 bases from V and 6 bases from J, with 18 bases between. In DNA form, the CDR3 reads TGTGCCACACGGCATCTATTTAACCCTGAAGCTTTCTTT. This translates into CATRHLFNPEAFF.

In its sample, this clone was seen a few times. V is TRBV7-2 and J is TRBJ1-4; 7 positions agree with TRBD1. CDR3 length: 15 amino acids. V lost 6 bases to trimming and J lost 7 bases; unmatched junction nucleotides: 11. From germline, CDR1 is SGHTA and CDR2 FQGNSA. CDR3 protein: CASRPTGVTSEKLFF. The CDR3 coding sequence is TGTGCCAGCAGACCTACAGGGGTCACGAGTGAAAAACTGTTTTTT.

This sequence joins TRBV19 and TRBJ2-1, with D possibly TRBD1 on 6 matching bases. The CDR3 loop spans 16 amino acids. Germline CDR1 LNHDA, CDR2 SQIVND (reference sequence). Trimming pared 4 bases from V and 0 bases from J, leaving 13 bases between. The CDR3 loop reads CASSTPRGSSYNEQFF. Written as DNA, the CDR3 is TGTGCCAGTAGTACCCCCAGGGGCAGCTCCTACAATGAGCAGTTCTTC.

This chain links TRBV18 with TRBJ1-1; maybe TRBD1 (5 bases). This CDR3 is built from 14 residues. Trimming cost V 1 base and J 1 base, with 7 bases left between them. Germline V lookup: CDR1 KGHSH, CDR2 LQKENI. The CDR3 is CASSPRDPNTEAFF. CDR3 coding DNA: TGTGCCAGCTCACCACGGGACCCGAACACTGAAGCTTTCTTT.

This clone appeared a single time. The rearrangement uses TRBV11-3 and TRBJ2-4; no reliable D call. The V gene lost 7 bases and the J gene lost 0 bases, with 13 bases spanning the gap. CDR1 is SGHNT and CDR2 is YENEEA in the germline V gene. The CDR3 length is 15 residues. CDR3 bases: TGTGCCAGCACCTCCCAAAGGTTAGCCAAAAACATTCAGTACTTC. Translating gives CASTSQRLAKNIQYF.

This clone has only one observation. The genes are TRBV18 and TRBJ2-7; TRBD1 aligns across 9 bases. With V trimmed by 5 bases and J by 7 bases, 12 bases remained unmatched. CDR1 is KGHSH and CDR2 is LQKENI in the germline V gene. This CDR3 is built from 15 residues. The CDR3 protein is CASSSPGTGSQEQYF. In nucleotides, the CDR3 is TGTGCCAGCTCATCCCCCGGGACAGGGTCTCAGGAGCAGTACTTC.

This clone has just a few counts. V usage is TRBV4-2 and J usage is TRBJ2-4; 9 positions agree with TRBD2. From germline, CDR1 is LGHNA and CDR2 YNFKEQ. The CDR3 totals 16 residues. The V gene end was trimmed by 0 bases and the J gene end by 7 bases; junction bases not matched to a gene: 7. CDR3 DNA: TGTGCCAGCAGCCAAGAAGTTGGTAGCGGGGGCAACATTCAGTACTTC. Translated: CASSQEVGSGGNIQYF.

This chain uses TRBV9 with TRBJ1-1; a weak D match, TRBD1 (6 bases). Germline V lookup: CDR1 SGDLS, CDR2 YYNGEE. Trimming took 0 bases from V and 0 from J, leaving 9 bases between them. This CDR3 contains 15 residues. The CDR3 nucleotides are TGTGCCAGCAGCGTAGTCGGGGACATGAACACTGAAGCTTTCTTT. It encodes CASSVVGDMNTEAFF.

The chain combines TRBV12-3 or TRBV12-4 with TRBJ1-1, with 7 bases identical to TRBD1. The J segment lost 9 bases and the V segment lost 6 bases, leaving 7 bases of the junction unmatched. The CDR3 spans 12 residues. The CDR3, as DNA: TGTGCCAGCAGGCGAGACAGGGTAAAAGCTTTCTTT. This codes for CASRRDRVKAFF.

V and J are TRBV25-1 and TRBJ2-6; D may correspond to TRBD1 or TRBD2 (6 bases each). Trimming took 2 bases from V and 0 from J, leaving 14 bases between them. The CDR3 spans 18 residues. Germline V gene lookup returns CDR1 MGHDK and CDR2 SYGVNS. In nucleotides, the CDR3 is TGTGCCAGCAGTGAAAGTAGGGGGGCTCCCTCTGGGGCCAACGTCCTGACTTTC. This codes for CASSESRGAPSGANVLTF.

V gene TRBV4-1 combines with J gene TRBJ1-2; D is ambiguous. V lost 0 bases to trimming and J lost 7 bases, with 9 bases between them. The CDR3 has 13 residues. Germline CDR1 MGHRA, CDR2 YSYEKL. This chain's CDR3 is CASSQDHRSGYTF. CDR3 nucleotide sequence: TGCGCCAGCAGCCAAGATCACCGCTCTGGCTACACCTTC.

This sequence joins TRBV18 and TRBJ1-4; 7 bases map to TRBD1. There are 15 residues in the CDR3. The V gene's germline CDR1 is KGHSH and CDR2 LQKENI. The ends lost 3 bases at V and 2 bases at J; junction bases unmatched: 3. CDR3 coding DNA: TGTGCCAGCTCACCCCCAGGGGGTACTAATGAAAAACTGTTTTTT. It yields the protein CASSPPGGTNEKLFF. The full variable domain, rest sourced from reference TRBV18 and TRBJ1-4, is NAGVMQNPRHLVRRRGQEARLRCSPMKGHSHVYWYRQLPEEGLKFMVYLQKENIIDESGMPKERFSAEFPKEGPSILRIQQVVRGDSAAYFCASSPPGGTNEKLFFGSGTQLSVL.

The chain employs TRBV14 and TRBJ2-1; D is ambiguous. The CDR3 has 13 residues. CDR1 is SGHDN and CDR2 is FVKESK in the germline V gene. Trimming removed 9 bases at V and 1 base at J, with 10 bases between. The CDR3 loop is CASSAQSYNEQFF. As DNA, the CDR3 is TGTGCCAGTTCCGCGCAGTCCTACAATGAGCAGTTCTTC.

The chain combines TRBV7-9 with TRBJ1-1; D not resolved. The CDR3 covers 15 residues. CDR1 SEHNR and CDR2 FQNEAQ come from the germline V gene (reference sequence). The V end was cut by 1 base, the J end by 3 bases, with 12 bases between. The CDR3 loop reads CASSLVQYKDTEAFF. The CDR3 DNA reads TGTGCCAGCAGCTTAGTGCAGTACAAGGACACTGAAGCTTTCTTT.

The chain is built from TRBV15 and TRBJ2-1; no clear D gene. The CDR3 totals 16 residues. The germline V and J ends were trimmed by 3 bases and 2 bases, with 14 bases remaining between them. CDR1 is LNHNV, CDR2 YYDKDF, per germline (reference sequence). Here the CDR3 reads CATSSRRAETYNEQFF. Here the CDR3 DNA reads TGTGCCACCAGCAGTCGCCGGGCAGAGACCTACAATGAGCAGTTCTTC.

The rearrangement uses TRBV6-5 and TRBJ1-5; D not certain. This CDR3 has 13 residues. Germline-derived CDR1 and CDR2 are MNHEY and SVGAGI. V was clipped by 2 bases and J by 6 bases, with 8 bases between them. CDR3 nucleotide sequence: TGTGCCAGCAGTTACGATGGCAGTCAGCCCCAGCATTTT. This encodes CASSYDGSQPQHF.

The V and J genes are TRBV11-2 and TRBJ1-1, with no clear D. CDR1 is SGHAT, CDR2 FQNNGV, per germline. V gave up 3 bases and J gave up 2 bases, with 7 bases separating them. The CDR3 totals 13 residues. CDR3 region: CASSFRGNTEAFF. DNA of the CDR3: TGTGCCAGCAGCTTCCGGGGAAACACTGAAGCTTTCTTT.

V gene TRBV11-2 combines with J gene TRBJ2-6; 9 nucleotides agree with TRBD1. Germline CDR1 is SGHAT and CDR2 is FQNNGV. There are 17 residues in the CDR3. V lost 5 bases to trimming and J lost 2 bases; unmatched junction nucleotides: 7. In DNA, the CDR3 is TGTGCCAGCAGCCGTCGTACAGGGGGCGCTGGGGCCAACGTCCTGACTTTC. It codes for CASSRRTGGAGANVLTF.

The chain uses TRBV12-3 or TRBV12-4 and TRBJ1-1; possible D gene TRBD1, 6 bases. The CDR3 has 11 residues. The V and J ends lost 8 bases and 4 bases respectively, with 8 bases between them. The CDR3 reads CASGGLTEAFF. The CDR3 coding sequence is TGTGCCAGCGGGGGGCTCACTGAAGCTTTCTTT.

CDR3: CASSPPQGAPTGYTF. The CDR3 DNA reads as TGTGCCAGTAGTCCGCCCCAGGGGGCTCCCACGGGCTACACCTTC. The chain has TRBV19 and TRBJ1-2; 8 positions match TRBD1. This CDR3 has 15 residues. Germline loops: CDR1 LNHDA, CDR2 SQIVND (reference sequence). J gave up 8 bases and V 5 bases, and 13 bases lay outside the gene matches. Full variable domain (remainder filled in from reference TRBV19 and TRBJ1-2): DGGITQSPKYLFRKEGQNVTLSCEQNLNHDAMYWYRQDPGQGLRLIYYSQIVNDFQKGDIAEGYSVSREKKESFPLTVTSAQKNPTAFYLCASSPPQGAPTGYTFGSGTRLTVV.

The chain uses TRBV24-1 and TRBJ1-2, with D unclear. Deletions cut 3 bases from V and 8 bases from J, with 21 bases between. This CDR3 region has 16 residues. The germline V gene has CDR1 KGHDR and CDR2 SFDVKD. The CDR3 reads CATSDPTGTGFRGYTF. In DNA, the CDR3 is TGTGCCACCAGTGATCCCACGGGAACGGGCTTCCGGGGCTACACCTTC.

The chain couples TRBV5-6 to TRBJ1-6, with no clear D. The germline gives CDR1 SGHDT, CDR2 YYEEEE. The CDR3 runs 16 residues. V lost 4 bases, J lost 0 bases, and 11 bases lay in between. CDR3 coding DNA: TGTGCCAGCAGCACCGGACCCAACTCCTATAATTCACCCCTCCACTTT. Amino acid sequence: CASSTGPNSYNSPLHF. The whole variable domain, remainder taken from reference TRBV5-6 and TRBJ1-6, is DAGVTQSPTHLIKTRGQQVTLRCSPKSGHDTVSWYQQALGQGPQFIFQYYEEEERQRGNFPDRFSGHQFPNYSSELNVNALLLGDSALYLCASSTGPNSYNSPLHFGNGTRLTVT.

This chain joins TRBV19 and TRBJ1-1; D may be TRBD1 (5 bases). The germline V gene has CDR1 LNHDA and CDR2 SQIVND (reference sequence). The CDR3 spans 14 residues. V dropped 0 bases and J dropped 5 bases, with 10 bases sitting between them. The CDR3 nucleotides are TGTGCCAGTAGTATAGAGCGGGGGGGGACTGAAGCTTTCTTT. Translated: CASSIERGGTEAFF.

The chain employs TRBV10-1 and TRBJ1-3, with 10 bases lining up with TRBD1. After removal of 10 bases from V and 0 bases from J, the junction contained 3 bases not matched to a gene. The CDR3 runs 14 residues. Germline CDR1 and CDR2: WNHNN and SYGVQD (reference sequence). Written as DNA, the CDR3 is TGCGCCATCGACAGGGGGCACTCTGGAAACACCATATATTTT. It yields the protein CAIDRGHSGNTIYF.

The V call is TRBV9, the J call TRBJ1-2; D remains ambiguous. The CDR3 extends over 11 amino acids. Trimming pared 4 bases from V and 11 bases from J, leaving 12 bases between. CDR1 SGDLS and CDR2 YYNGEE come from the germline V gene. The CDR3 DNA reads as TGTGCCAGCAGCTCCCCCTTTGTGTACACCTTC. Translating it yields CASSSPFVYTF.